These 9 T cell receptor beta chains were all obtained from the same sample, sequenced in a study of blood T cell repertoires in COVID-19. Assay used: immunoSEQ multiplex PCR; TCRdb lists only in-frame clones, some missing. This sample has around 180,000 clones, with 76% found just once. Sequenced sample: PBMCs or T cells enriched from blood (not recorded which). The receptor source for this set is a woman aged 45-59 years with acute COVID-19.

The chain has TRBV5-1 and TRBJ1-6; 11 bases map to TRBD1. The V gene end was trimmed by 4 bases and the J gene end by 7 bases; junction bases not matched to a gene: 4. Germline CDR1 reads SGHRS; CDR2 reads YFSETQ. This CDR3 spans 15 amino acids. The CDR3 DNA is TGCGCCAGCAGCCCGGGGGACAGGGGGAATTCACCCCTCCACTTT. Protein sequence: CASSPGDRGNSPLHF. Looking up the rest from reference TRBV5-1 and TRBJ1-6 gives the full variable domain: KAGVTQTPRYLIKTRGQQVTLSCSPISGHRSVSWYQQTPGQGLQFLFEYFSETQRNKGNFPGRFSGRQFSNSRSEMNVSTLELGDSALYLCASSPGDRGNSPLHFGNGTRLTVT.

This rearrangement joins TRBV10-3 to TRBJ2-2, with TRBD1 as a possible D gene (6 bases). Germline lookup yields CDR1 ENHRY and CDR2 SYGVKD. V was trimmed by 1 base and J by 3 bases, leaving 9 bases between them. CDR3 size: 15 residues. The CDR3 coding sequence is TGTGCCATCAGTGAGTGGGCAGGGGACACCGGGGAGCTGTTTTTT. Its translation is CAISEWAGDTGELFF.

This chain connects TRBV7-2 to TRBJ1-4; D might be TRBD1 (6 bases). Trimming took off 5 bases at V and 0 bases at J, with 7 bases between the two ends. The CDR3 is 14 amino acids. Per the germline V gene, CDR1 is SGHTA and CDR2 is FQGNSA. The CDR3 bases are TGTGCCAGCAGCCGGACAGCAACTAATGAAAAACTGTTTTTT. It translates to CASSRTATNEKLFF.

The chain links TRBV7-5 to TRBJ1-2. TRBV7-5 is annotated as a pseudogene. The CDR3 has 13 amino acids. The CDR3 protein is CVRRFIPVCGYTF. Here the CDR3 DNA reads TGTGTCAGAAGATTTATCCCTGTTTGTGGCTACACCTTC.

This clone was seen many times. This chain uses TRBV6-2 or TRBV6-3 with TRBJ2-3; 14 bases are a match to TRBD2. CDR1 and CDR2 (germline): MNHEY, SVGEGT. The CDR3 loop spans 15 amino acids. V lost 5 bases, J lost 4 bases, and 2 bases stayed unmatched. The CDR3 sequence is CASSPTSGGADTQYF. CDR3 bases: TGTGCCAGCAGTCCGACTAGCGGGGGGGCAGATACGCAGTATTTT.

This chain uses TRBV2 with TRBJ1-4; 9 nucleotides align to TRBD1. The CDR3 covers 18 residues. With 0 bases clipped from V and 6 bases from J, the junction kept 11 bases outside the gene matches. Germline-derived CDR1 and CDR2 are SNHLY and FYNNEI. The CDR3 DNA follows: TGTGCCAGCAGTGAAGCTGGGATCTTACAGGGGGCGTATGAAAAACTGTTTTTT. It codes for CASSEAGILQGAYEKLFF.

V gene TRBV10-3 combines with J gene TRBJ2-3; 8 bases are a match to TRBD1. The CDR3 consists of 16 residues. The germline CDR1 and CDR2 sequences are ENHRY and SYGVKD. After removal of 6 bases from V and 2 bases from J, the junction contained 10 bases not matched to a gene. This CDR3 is CAISAQQGESTDTQYF. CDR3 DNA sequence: TGTGCCATCAGCGCCCAACAGGGGGAGTCCACAGATACGCAGTATTTT.

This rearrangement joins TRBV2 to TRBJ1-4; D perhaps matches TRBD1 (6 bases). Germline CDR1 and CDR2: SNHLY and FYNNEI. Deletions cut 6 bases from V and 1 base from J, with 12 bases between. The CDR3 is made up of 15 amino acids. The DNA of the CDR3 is TGTGCCAGCAGGAGGGGGGGAGAAACTAATGAAAAACTGTTTTTT. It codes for CASRRGGETNEKLFF.

The CDR3 loop reads CAGTGHLSGFAEAFF. CDR3 nucleotide sequence: TGTGCCGGGACAGGACATTTGAGTGGGTTCGCTGAAGCTTTCTTT. This sequence joins TRBV30 and TRBJ1-1; 8 bases are a match to TRBD1. The germline gives CDR1 GTSNPN, CDR2 SVGIG (reference sequence). J gave up 6 bases and V 8 bases, and 17 bases lay outside the gene matches. The CDR3 runs to 15 residues.